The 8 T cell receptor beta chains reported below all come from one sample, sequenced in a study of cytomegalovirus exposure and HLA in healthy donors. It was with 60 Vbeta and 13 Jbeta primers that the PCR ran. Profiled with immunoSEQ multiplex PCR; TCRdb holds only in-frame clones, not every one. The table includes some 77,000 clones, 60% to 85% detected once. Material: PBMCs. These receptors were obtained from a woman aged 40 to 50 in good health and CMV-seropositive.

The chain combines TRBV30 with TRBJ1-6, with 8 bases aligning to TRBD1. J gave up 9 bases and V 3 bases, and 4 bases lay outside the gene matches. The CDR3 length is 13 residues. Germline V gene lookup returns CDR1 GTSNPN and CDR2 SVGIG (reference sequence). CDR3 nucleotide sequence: TGTGCCTGGAGAACAGGGGGTAGTTCACCCCTCCACTTT. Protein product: CAWRTGGSSPLHF.

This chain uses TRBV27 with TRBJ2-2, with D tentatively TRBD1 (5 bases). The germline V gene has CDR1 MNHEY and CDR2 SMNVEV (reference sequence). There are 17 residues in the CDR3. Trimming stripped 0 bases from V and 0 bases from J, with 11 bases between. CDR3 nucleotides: TGTGCCAGCAGTTTATCACTCAGGGCTGCGAACACCGGGGAGCTGTTTTTT. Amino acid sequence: CASSLSLRAANTGELFF.

In DNA, the CDR3 is TGCAGCGTTGAACCTAGCGGGAGGACAGATACGCAGTATTTT. This translates into CSVEPSGRTDTQYF. The chain is built from TRBV29-1 and TRBJ2-3, with 11 bases identical to TRBD2. Germline-derived CDR1 and CDR2 are SQVTM and ANQGSEA. Germline trimming cut 2 bases from V and 3 bases from J; bases unmatched to any gene: 1. This CDR3 has 14 amino acids.

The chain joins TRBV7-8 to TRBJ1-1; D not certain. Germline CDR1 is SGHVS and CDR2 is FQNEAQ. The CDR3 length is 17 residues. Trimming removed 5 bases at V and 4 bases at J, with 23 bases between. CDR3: CASSRRSGKVQSTEAFF. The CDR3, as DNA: TGTGCCAGCAGCCGCCGTTCAGGCAAAGTCCAGTCCACTGAAGCTTTCTTT.

Here the CDR3 DNA reads TGTGCCAGCAGCTTGCTTCCCCGGGACAGCGACGAGCAGTACTTC. It translates to CASSLLPRDSDEQYF. The V call is TRBV5-6, the J call TRBJ2-7; 7 nucleotides match TRBD1. The CDR3 consists of 15 residues. V dropped 1 base and J dropped 5; count of bases not matched to a gene: 9. The germline gives CDR1 SGHDT, CDR2 YYEEEE.

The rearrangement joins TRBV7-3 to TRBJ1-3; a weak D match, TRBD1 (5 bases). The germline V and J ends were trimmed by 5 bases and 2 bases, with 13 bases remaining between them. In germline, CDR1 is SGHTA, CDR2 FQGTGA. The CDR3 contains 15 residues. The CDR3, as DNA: TGTGCCAGCAGCCCATACGGGGGTGCTGGAAACACCATATATTTT. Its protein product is CASSPYGGAGNTIYF.

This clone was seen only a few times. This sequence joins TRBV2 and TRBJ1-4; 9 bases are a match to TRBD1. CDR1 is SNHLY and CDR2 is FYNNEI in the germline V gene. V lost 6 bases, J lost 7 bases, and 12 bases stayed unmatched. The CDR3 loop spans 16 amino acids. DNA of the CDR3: TGTGCCAGCAGAAACCCCGGACAGGGGTTAAGTGAAAAACTGTTTTTT. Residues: CASRNPGQGLSEKLFF.

CDR3 protein: CASSLEGARGYTF. The CDR3, as DNA: TGTGCCAGCAGTTTAGAGGGCGCCCGTGGCTACACCTTC. The V call is TRBV28, the J call TRBJ1-2, with no clear D. The CDR3 loop spans 13 amino acids. Germline assignment: CDR1 MDHEN and CDR2 SYDVKM. Between the trimmed V and J ends, which lost 2 bases and 7 bases, there was a span of 11 bases.